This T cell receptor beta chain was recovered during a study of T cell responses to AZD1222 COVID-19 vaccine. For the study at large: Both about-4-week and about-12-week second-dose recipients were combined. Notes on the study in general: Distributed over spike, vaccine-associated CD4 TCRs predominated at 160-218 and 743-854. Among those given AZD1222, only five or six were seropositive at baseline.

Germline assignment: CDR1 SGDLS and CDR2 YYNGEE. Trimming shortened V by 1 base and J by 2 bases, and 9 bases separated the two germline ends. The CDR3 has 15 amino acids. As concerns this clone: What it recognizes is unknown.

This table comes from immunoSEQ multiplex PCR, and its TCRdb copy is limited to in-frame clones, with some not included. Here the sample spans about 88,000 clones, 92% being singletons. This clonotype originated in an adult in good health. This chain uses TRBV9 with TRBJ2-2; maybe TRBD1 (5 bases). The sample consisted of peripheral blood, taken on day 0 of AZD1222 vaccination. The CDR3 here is CASSVMQGNTGELFF. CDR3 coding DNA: TGTGCCAGCAGCGTAATGCAGGGAAACACCGGGGAGCTGTTTTTT.